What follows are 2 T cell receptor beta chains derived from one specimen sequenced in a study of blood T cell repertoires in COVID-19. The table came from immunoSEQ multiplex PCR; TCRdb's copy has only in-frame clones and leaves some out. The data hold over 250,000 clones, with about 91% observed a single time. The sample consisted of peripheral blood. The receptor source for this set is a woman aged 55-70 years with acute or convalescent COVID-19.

CDR3 region: CASRSRDLNTEAFF. CDR3 coding DNA: TGCGCCAGCAGGTCACGGGACTTGAACACTGAAGCTTTCTTT. This sequence joins TRBV23-1 and TRBJ1-1; a weak D match, TRBD1 (5 bases). TRBV23-1 is annotated as an ORF whose role is uncertain. The ends were cut back, 6 bases at V and 0 bases at J, with 11 bases in the middle. The CDR3 has 14 amino acids.

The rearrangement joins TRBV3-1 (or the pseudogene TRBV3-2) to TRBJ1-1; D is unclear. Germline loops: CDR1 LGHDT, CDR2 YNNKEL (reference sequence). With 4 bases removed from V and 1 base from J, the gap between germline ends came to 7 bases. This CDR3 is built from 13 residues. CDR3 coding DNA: TGTGCCAGCAGCCGTGGGAGGAACACTGAAGCTTTCTTT. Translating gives CASSRGRNTEAFF.